This is a list of T cell receptor beta chains from one sample in a study of T cells after yellow fever vaccination. TCRdb reanalysed the 5' RACE reads using MiXCR and keeps one entry per CDR3 protein. The data contain approximately 160,000 distinct CDR3 sequences, roughly 6.2% of them singletons. This material consisted of CD4+ T cells sorted from PBMCs, taken on the day of the first yellow fever vaccination. These TCRs come from a man younger than 35 who received the YFV17D yellow fever vaccine. Both conserved end residues are part of each CDR3. D genes are given only for firm matches. A clone size is listed for some rows: how often the clone was seen (once, few, many), or a class if it is expanded.

cdr3_nt: TGCGCCAGCAGCTCTCCTACGGCAGATACGCAGTATTTT
cdr3_aa: CASSSPTADTQYF
d_call: -
v_call: TRBV5-1
cdr3_length: 13
clone_size: many
j_call: TRBJ2-3

cdr3_nt: TGTGCCAGCAGGGGGGTAGCCAAAAACATTCAGTACTTC
cdr3_aa: CASRGVAKNIQYF
d_call: -
v_call: TRBV6-2/TRBV6-3
cdr3_length: 13
clone_size: few
j_call: TRBJ2-4

cdr3_nt: TGCGCCAGCAGCTTGGCTATAACCGGGACAGGCACAGATACGCAGTATTTT
cdr3_aa: CASSLAITGTGTDTQYF
d_call: TRBD1
v_call: TRBV5-1
cdr3_length: 17
clone_size: few
j_call: TRBJ2-3

cdr3_nt: TGTGCCAGCGCAGGGGGCTCGTACACTGAAGCTTTCTTT
cdr3_aa: CASAGGSYTEAFF
d_call: TRBD1
v_call: TRBV3-1
cdr3_length: 13
clone_size: many
j_call: TRBJ1-1

cdr3_nt: TGTGCCAGCAGCCAGGATCCGGGGACTAGTCAGACCCAGTACTTC
cdr3_aa: CASSQDPGTSQTQYF
d_call: TRBD2
v_call: TRBV4-2
cdr3_length: 15
clone_size: many
j_call: TRBJ2-5

cdr3_nt: TGCGCCAGCAGCCAGGCTAACAGGGAACAACACTATGGCTACACCTTC
cdr3_aa: CASSQANREQHYGYTF
d_call: -
v_call: TRBV4-1
cdr3_length: 16
clone_size: few
j_call: TRBJ1-2

cdr3_nt: TGTGCCAGCAGTCCTCTCCTCCAGGGGGCTAGTGGCTACACCTTC
cdr3_aa: CASSPLLQGASGYTF
d_call: TRBD1
v_call: TRBV12-3/TRBV12-4
cdr3_length: 15
clone_size: many
j_call: TRBJ1-2

cdr3_nt: TGTGCCAGCAGCCCGTGGACAGGGCGCTCCTACGAGCAGTACTTC
cdr3_aa: CASSPWTGRSYEQYF
d_call: TRBD1
v_call: TRBV7-8
cdr3_length: 15
clone_size: many
j_call: TRBJ2-7

cdr3_nt: TGTGCCAGCAGCTTAACGGACAATCAGCCCCAGCATTTT
cdr3_aa: CASSLTDNQPQHF
d_call: -
v_call: TRBV5-5
cdr3_length: 13
clone_size: few
j_call: TRBJ1-5

cdr3_nt: TGCGCCAGCAGCTTGGGAGTTTTAGCGGGTGCCTACAATGAGCAGTTCTTC
cdr3_aa: CASSLGVLAGAYNEQFF
d_call: TRBD2
v_call: TRBV5-1
cdr3_length: 17
clone_size: -
j_call: TRBJ2-1

cdr3_nt: TGCGCCAGCAGCCCTTCCGGGACAGCGAACCAAGAGACCCAGTACTTC
cdr3_aa: CASSPSGTANQETQYF
d_call: TRBD1
v_call: TRBV5-1
cdr3_length: 16
clone_size: few
j_call: TRBJ2-5

cdr3_nt: TGTGCCAGCAGTTACAGGAACAGGGGGGGCACTGAAGCTTTCTTT
cdr3_aa: CASSYRNRGGTEAFF
d_call: TRBD1
v_call: TRBV6-5
cdr3_length: 15
clone_size: -
j_call: TRBJ1-1